This TCR beta chain comes out of a study of human T cells and chemical hapten exposure. Time point denoted: pre-sensitization, week 0. The sample's treatment: therapeutic diphenylcyclopropenone sensitization with weekly scalp DPC. V lost 5 bases and J lost 4; bases outside the gene matches: 17. The CDR3 extends over 18 amino acids. Germline lookup yields CDR1 SNHLY and CDR2 FYNNEI. On this clonotype itself: A much larger clone sits a single nucleotide away, making a read error possible.

TCRdb re-called the RACE reads through MiXCR, storing one row per CDR3 protein. The sample shows almost 40,000 distinct CDR3 sequences, roughly 7.6% of them seen only once. This rearrangement joins TRBV2 to TRBJ2-3, with 8 positions matching TRBD2. The sequence was obtained from a woman between 50 and 59 years old with alopecia areata. Some clones in this sample may be carry-over from other donors' samples. This specimen consisted of whole blood, obtained in connection with sensitization to the hapten diphenylcyclopropenone (DPC). This chain's CDR3 is CASSLTSESLYPPDTQYF. The CDR3 DNA reads as TGTGCCAGCAGTCTGACTAGCGAGAGTTTGTATCCACCAGATACGCAGTATTTT.